Presented here are 8 T cell receptor beta chains from one specimen sequenced in a study of OX40 agonist ivuxolimab in advanced cancers. TCRdb's copy holds only in-frame clones and misses some; the assay was immunoSEQ multiplex PCR. The table lists approximately 12,000 clones, roughly four fifths of them singletons, with 10% in the top ten. The sample here was CD4+ or CD8+ T cells sorted from blood, taken in a trial of the OX40 agonist ivuxolimab. The receptors shown here come from an adult with an advanced solid tumor such as melanoma, head and neck, liver or kidney cancer.

The chain recombines TRBV30 with TRBJ2-7, with no clear D. The ends were cut back, 0 bases at V and 2 bases at J, with 8 bases in the middle. This CDR3 is built from 13 residues. Per germline, CDR1 GTSNPN and CDR2 SVGIG (reference sequence). The CDR3 loop is CAWSVLNAYEQYF. Written as DNA, the CDR3 is TGTGCCTGGAGTGTACTGAACGCCTACGAGCAGTACTTC.

The genes are TRBV4-3 and TRBJ2-7, with 7 bases aligning to TRBD1. V was pared by 1 base and J by 3 bases, with 0 bases of the junction left unmatched. Germline V gene sequence: CDR1 LGHNA, CDR2 YSLEER. The CDR3 spans 13 residues. CDR3 nucleotide sequence: TGCGCCAGCAGCCAAGGGACAGGCTACGAGCAGTACTTC. Protein product: CASSQGTGYEQYF.

The genes are TRBV4-1 and TRBJ2-1, with 7 bases matching TRBD2. Germline CDR1 and CDR2: MGHRA and YSYEKL. V was pared by 2 bases and J by 4 bases, with 14 bases of the junction left unmatched. The CDR3 runs to 18 residues. The CDR3 nucleotides read TGCGCCAGCAGCCAAATACTAGCGCCCTTGGATCTTTACAATGAGCAGTTCTTC. Translated, it gives CASSQILAPLDLYNEQFF.

The chain uses TRBV6-4 and TRBJ2-1, with TRBD2 matching over 10 bases. The CDR3 extends over 14 amino acids. J gave up 4 bases and V 5 bases, and 2 bases lay outside the gene matches. The germline V gene encodes CDR1 MRHNA and CDR2 SNTAGT. DNA for the CDR3: TGTGCCAGCAGTCGGACTAGCGGTTACAATGAGCAGTTCTTC. It codes for CASSRTSGYNEQFF.

This clone was counted between two and nine times. The chain couples TRBV2 to TRBJ2-3; 7 bases match TRBD2. The V segment lost 6 bases and the J segment 5 bases; nucleotides outside the gene matches: 8. Germline lookup yields CDR1 SNHLY and CDR2 FYNNEI. This CDR3 is built from 14 residues. The CDR3 here is CASSPRAGVDTQYF. The CDR3 DNA sequence: TGTGCCAGCAGCCCCCGGGCGGGAGTAGATACGCAGTATTTT.

The chain has TRBV28 and TRBJ1-5; D gene unclear. Germline V gene data show CDR1 as MDHEN and CDR2 as SYDVKM. Trimming stripped 3 bases from V and 0 bases from J, with 9 bases between. The CDR3 covers 15 residues. The CDR3 nucleotides are TGTGCCAGCAGTTTTACCGGGAATAGCAATCAGCCCCAGCATTTT. Its translation is CASSFTGNSNQPQHF.

The chain joins TRBV27 to TRBJ2-1; D is possibly TRBD2 (5 bases). The CDR3 has 15 residues. The germline gives CDR1 MNHEY, CDR2 SMNVEV (reference sequence). Deletions cut 3 bases from V and 0 bases from J, with 9 bases between. The CDR3 sequence: CASSFSASSYNEQFF. The CDR3 DNA reads TGTGCCAGCAGTTTTAGCGCTAGCTCCTACAATGAGCAGTTCTTC.

The chain couples TRBV7-8 to TRBJ2-5, with 8 bases fitting TRBD2. The CDR3 is made up of 15 amino acids. Per the germline V gene, CDR1 is SGHVS and CDR2 is FQNEAQ. With V trimmed by 7 bases and J by 7 bases, 14 bases remained unmatched. DNA of the CDR3: TGTGCCAGCACCCCTCCTGGGGGACTAGGTGTGACCCAGTACTTC. It encodes CASTPPGGLGVTQYF.